The source of this T cell receptor beta chain is a study of T cell responses to AZD1222 COVID-19 vaccine. At the level of the study: Some second doses came at about 4 weeks and others at about 12 weeks; these were pooled. Study results and caveats: Donors, mostly white British, included more females; clonal diversity was possibly underestimated. Breadth and depth of Spike-specific TCRs rose after two AZD1222 doses. Across the whole spike, CD4 TCRs peaked at regions 160-218 and 743-854.

This CDR3 comprises 15 residues. With V trimmed by 6 bases and J by 5 bases, 7 bases remained unmatched. Germline assignment: CDR1 MNHEY and CDR2 SVGAGI. TCRdb's copy holds only in-frame clones and misses some; the assay was immunoSEQ multiplex PCR. This sample carries around 160,000 clones, more than 75% of them seen once, and the ten largest clones take 5.2%. As concerns this clone: Its antigen is unidentified.

The specimen was peripheral blood, collected on day 0 of AZD1222 vaccination. The V gene is TRBV6-5, the J gene TRBJ2-6; 7 bases are a match to TRBD1. The TCR was taken from an adult in good health. CDR3 amino acids: CASSTTGDRANVLTF. CDR3 sequence (DNA): TGTGCCAGCAGCACAACAGGGGATCGGGCCAACGTCCTGACTTTC.